What follows describes a single T cell receptor beta chain. No antigen is known for it. The read ends 3 residues shy of where the CDR3 ends; the end is completed using the germline J gene. This record belongs to a study of T cells in women clearing cervical HPV infection. At the level of the study: Cases: HPV16-related CIN3 or worse on histology, a couple of invasive cancers. Controls gave blood once infection was undetectable; cases at lesion identification.

The repertoire was sequenced with immunoSEQ multiplex PCR; TCRdb's copy has only in-frame clones and lacks some. Its listing shows about 46,000 clones. Germline V gene data show CDR1 as SGHTA and CDR2 as FQGNSA. CDR3 size: 15 residues. V lost 1 base, J lost 4 bases, and 3 bases stayed unmatched. General study findings and limits: TRBV6-7 relative abundance averaged approximately 0.1% in cases and around 0.17% in controls.

The sequencing sample was made of blood buffy coat. The chain joins TRBV7-2 to TRBJ2-2, with 7 bases identical to TRBD1. This TCR came from a woman aged 18-69 years with a cervical HPV16 infection that either progressed to CIN3+ or cleared (not recorded which). The CDR3 protein is CASSLGGTVTGELFF. The covered CDR3 bases are TGTGCCAGCAGCTTAGGGGGGACAGTCACCGGGGAG.